Below are 5 T cell receptor beta chains sequenced from a single sample in a study of T cells after yellow fever vaccination. MiXCR, run by TCRdb on the 5' RACE reads, gives a single entry per CDR3 protein. The sample consists of about 340,000 distinct CDR3 sequences, about 9.5% of them appearing once. Here the sequenced sample was PBMCs, taken on the day of the first yellow fever vaccination. The receptors shown here come from a young man who received the YFV17D yellow fever vaccine.

This chain uses TRBV28 with TRBJ2-5; 9 bases agree with TRBD1. The CDR3 loop spans 14 amino acids. Germline loops: CDR1 MDHEN, CDR2 SYDVKM. The V gene end was trimmed by 6 bases and the J gene end by 5 bases; junction bases not matched to a gene: 7. CDR3 loop: CASSKQGAWETQYF. CDR3 in DNA: TGTGCCAGCAGCAAACAGGGGGCTTGGGAGACCCAGTACTTC.

The chain couples TRBV12-3 or TRBV12-4 to TRBJ1-1; D is unclear. CDR3 length: 14 residues. Trimming took off 5 bases at V and 3 bases at J, with 13 bases between the two ends. The CDR3 bases are TGTGCCAGCAGTACGTTGGGCGGGGACACTGAAGCTTTCTTT. Its translation: CASSTLGGDTEAFF.

This clonotype appeared a few times. The chain couples TRBV29-1 to TRBJ1-1, with D unclear. This CDR3 contains 13 residues. In germline, CDR1 is SQVTM, CDR2 ANQGSEA. With 4 bases removed from V and 6 bases from J, the gap between germline ends came to 15 bases. The CDR3 DNA is TGCAGCGTTGTTGCTCGAGGGTCCTCTGAAGCTTTCTTT. Protein sequence: CSVVARGSSEAFF.

DNA for the CDR3: TGTGCCAGCACCCCCCAGGTTTTGTCCAAAAACATTCAGTACTTC. It specifies CASTPQVLSKNIQYF. The genes are TRBV7-2 and TRBJ2-4; no reliable D call. The CDR3 length is 15 residues. CDR1 SGHTA and CDR2 FQGNSA come from the germline V gene. Trimming took off 7 bases at V and 2 bases at J, with 15 bases between the two ends.

The table lists this clonotype with many counts. V and J are TRBV21-1 and TRBJ2-1; the D call TRBD1 from the table was never checked on the DNA. TRBV21-1 has pseudogene status. CDR3 length equals 11 residues. DNA for the CDR3: TGTGCCAGTCGAAAGGGGGCTGAGCAGTTCTTC. Translation gives CASRKGAEQFF.